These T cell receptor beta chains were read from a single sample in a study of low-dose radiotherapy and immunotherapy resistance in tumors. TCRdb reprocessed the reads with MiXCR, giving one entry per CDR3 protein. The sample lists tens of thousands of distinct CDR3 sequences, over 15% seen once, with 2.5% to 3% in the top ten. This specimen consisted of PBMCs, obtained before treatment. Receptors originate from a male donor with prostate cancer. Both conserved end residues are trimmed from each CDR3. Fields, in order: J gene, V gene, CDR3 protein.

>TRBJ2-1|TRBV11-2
ASSLGWGGHDEQF
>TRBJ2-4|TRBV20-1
SAELAKNIQY
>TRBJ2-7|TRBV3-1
ASSQGGNEQY
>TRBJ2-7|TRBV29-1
SVVRTSGGYEQY
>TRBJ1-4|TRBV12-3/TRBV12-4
ASSLGGGEKLF
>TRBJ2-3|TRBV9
ASGGQPTDTQY
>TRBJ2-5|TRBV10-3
AISGGANEETQY
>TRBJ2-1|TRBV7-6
AIETSGNNEQF
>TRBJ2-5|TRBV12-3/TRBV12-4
ASSRRGRVETQY
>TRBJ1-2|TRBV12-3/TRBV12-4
ASSDGTIYGYT
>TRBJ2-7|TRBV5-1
ASSLSGGSYEQY
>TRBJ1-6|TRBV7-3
ASSLGTGHSPLH
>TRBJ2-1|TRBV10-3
AISGGTGDVPQF
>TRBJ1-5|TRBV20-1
SAPDGAGSNQPQH
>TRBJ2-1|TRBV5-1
ASSFTGAGVNEQF
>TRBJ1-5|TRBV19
ASIPQGLRQPQH
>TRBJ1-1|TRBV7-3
ASSSQGPGTEAF
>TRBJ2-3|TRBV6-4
ASSEFGGATDTQY
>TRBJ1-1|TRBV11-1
ASSRDRGNTEAF
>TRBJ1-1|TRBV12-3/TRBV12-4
ASSLASEAF
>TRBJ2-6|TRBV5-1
ASSLVGGQGSGANVLT
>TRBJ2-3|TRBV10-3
AISESKDTQY
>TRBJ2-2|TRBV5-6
ASSLGGNAGELF
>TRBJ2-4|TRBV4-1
ASSQGLAGGRAKNIQY